This T cell receptor (beta chain) was sequenced for a study of shared clonotypes between healthy human individuals. About the study: With ages of 18 to 49, the donors were a couple of women and a few men.

V lost 2 bases to trimming and J lost 1 base, with 14 bases between them. Germline V gene sequence: CDR1 MNHNY, CDR2 SVGAGI (reference sequence). The CDR3 covers 16 residues. Naive CD8 cells, CD45RO-negative and positively selected for CCR7, excluded terminally differentiated effector memory CD45RA+ cells. All donors were Caucasian adults living in Nashville, Tennessee. Here immunoSEQ multiplex PCR was the method, and the copy in TCRdb shows in-frame clones only, minus some. The data show some 580,000 clones, more than 95% seen once. The chain combines TRBV6-6 with TRBJ1-1; a possible D gene is TRBD1 (5 bases). What was sequenced was naive CD8+ T cells sorted from blood. The TCR originated in a man younger than 45 in good health. CDR3 loop: CASSYLGGNRNTEAFF. DNA for the CDR3: TGTGCCAGCAGTTACCTGGGGGGAAACCGGAACACTGAAGCTTTCTTT.